The source of this T cell receptor beta chain is a study of T cell clonality in common variable immunodeficiency. Overall study findings and caveats: Reportedly, TCR beta sequences from common variable immunodeficiency showed fewer deletions and N-nucleotide insertions.

This clone was counted ten times or more. The antigen remains undetermined. The read terminates 3 residues before the CDR3 end, so the remaining end is supplied by the germline J gene. TCRdb's copy holds only in-frame clones and misses some; the assay was immunoSEQ multiplex PCR. The repertoire consists of roughly 57,000 clones, none detected only once. Germline lookup yields CDR1 SGHTA and CDR2 FQGNSA. J lost 1 base, V lost 5 bases, and 6 bases had no gene match. This CDR3 is built from 15 residues. The source material was peripheral blood mononuclear cells. The receptor comes from a person aged 18 to 69 in good health. The chain recombines TRBV7-2 with TRBJ2-7; TRBD1 agrees at 9 bases. CDR3 in amino acids: CASSPRDRASYEQYF. CDR3 bases read: TGTGCCAGCAGCCCGAGGGACAGGGCATCCTACGAG. Full variable domain (rest looked up from reference TRBV7-2 and TRBJ2-7): GAGVSQSPSNKVTEKGKDVELRCDPISGHTALYWYRQSLGQGLEFLIYFQGNSAPDKSGLPSDRFSAERTGGSVSTLTIQRTQQEDSAVYLCASSPRDRASYEQYFGPGTRLTVT.